Below, 18 T cell receptor beta chains from the same sample are listed, as sequenced in a study of T-cell reconstitution after alpha-beta-depleted transplantation in children. Unique molecular identifiers were incorporated into the prepared TCRbeta library. TCRdb used MiXCR to reprocess the PCR reads, holding one entry per CDR3 protein. The sample has some 120,000 distinct CDR3 sequences, about 9.3% seen once; the top ten hold less than 40%. Sequenced material: PBMCs, taken before TCRalphabeta/CD19-depleted stem cell transplant. These receptors originate from a boy aged 2 to 9 with acute lymphoblastic leukemia, due to receive a stem cell transplant.

The chain is built from TRBV20-1 and TRBJ1-1, with D possibly being TRBD1 (5 bases). The V end lost 6 bases, the J end lost 10 bases, and 18 bases lay between the germline ends. Germline loops: CDR1 DFQATT, CDR2 SNEGSKA (reference sequence). CDR3 length: 12 residues. The CDR3 DNA sequence: TGCAGTGCCAATGGGGCGGGGGTTGCAGCTTTCTTT. Protein: CSANGAGVAAFF.

In this sample, this clonotype turned up many times. This rearrangement joins TRBV20-1 to TRBJ1-1, with unresolved D. Germline-derived CDR1 and CDR2 are DFQATT and SNEGSKA (reference sequence). The CDR3 loop spans 14 amino acids. Trimming took off 4 bases at V and 1 base at J, with 13 bases between the two ends. The CDR3 sequence is CSATSWQENTEAFF. The DNA for the CDR3 is TGCAGTGCTACCTCCTGGCAGGAGAACACTGAAGCTTTCTTT.

This clonotype occurred many times. The chain links TRBV30 to TRBJ1-3; 7 bases agree with TRBD1. Germline lookup yields CDR1 GTSNPN and CDR2 SVGIG (reference sequence). The CDR3 has 15 amino acids. With V trimmed by 3 bases and J by 0 bases, 5 bases remained unmatched. CDR3 coding DNA: TGTGCCTGGAGCCGGGACAGTGGCTCTGGAAACACCATATATTTT. This encodes CAWSRDSGSGNTIYF.

CDR3 amino acids: CASSWIDRGRKETQYF. The CDR3 DNA is TGCGCCAGCAGCTGGATTGACAGGGGGCGTAAAGAGACCCAGTACTTC. The rearrangement uses TRBV5-1 and TRBJ2-5, with 10 positions matching TRBD1. V trimming: 3 bases; J trimming: 3 bases; junction bases outside the gene matches: 8. The CDR3 is 16 amino acids. From germline, CDR1 is SGHRS and CDR2 YFSETQ. Supplemented by reference TRBV5-1 and TRBJ2-5, the full variable domain reads KAGVTQTPRYLIKTRGQQVTLSCSPISGHRSVSWYQQTPGQGLQFLFEYFSETQRNKGNFPGRFSGRQFSNSRSEMNVSTLELGDSALYLCASSWIDRGRKETQYFGPGTRLLVL.

This clonotype has a handful of counts. The gene calls are TRBV7-6 and TRBJ2-7, with TRBD1 matching over 8 bases. This CDR3 comprises 14 residues. The trim removed 1 base at V and 4 bases at J, leaving 3 bases unmatched. The germline gives CDR1 SGHVS, CDR2 FNYEAQ. Here the CDR3 reads CASSLGDRRYEQYF. The DNA of the CDR3 is TGTGCCAGCAGCTTAGGGGACAGGAGATACGAGCAGTACTTC.

This clonotype was counted many times. V usage is TRBV12-3 or TRBV12-4 and J usage is TRBJ1-3, with D possibly being TRBD1 (6 bases). The CDR3 totals 15 residues. V lost 0 bases and J lost 6, with 12 bases in between. The DNA of the CDR3 is TGTGCCAGCAGTTTAGCCTCGGCAGGGGAAAACACCATATATTTT. Translation: CASSLASAGENTIYF.

This clonotype appeared a few times. The chain carries TRBV20-1 and TRBJ2-7, with 13 bases lining up with TRBD2. Trimming removed 2 bases from V and 0 bases from J; junction bases left unmatched: 4. This CDR3 is 16 amino acids long. Germline V gene sequence: CDR1 DFQATT, CDR2 SNEGSKA (reference sequence). The CDR3 protein is CSARQTSGRSSYEQYF. In nucleotides, the CDR3 is TGCAGTGCTAGACAGACTAGCGGGAGGAGCTCCTACGAGCAGTACTTC.

The chain joins TRBV11-2 to TRBJ1-4; D gene unclear. CDR1 is SGHAT, CDR2 FQNNGV, per germline. V shed 4 bases and J shed 8 bases, with 14 bases lying between them. The CDR3 sequence is 14 residues long. The CDR3 DNA reads as TGTGCCAGCAGCTCCAGACCAGGTTCGGAAAAACTGTTTTTT. This codes for CASSSRPGSEKLFF. Variable domain in full (rest from reference TRBV11-2 and TRBJ1-4): EAGVAQSPRYKIIEKRQSVAFWCNPISGHATLYWYQQILGQGPKLLIQFQNNGVVDDSQLPKDRFSAERLKGVDSTLKIQPAKLEDSAVYLCASSSRPGSEKLFFGSGTQLSVL.

Many counts were recorded for this clonotype. The V and J genes are TRBV12-3 or TRBV12-4 and TRBJ1-2; 10 nucleotides line up with TRBD1. The CDR3 runs 14 residues. The J segment lost 4 bases and the V segment lost 1 base, leaving 0 bases of the junction unmatched. The chain's CDR3 is CASSLGTGGYGYTF. The CDR3 DNA sequence: TGTGCCAGCAGTTTAGGGACAGGGGGCTATGGCTACACCTTC.

A word on this clonotype: A single base separates this from a much larger clone, so it may be a read error. Here the CDR3 DNA reads TGTGCCATCAGTGAGTCTCTAGCGGAGGGGGGTGAGAAGTTCTTC. This translates into CAISESLAEGGEKFF. The J gene is TRBJ2-1, the V gene TRBV10-3; TRBD2 might be the D (7 bases). The CDR3 covers 15 residues. The germline gives CDR1 ENHRY, CDR2 SYGVKD.

This clonotype was seen many times. The V and J genes are TRBV7-3 and TRBJ2-3; a possible D gene is TRBD2 (5 bases). This CDR3 is built from 13 residues. The V end lost 4 bases, the J end lost 4 bases, and 9 bases lay between the germline ends. Germline-derived CDR1 and CDR2 are SGHTA and FQGTGA. CDR3 sequence: CASSSGKADTQYF. The CDR3 DNA is TGTGCCAGCAGCTCGGGGAAGGCAGATACGCAGTATTTT. The full variable domain, in which reference TRBV7-3 and TRBJ2-3 provide the parts outside the CDR3, is GAGVSQTPSNKVTEKGKYVELRCDPISGHTALYWYRQSLGQGPEFLIYFQGTGAADDSGLPNDRFFAVRPEGSVSTLKIQRTERGDSAVYLCASSSGKADTQYFGPGTRLTVL.

V gene TRBV20-1 combines with J gene TRBJ2-7; TRBD2 agrees at 12 bases. Unmatched junction bases numbered 10, after V lost 5 bases and J lost 2 bases. This CDR3 is built from 16 residues. CDR1 and CDR2 from the germline V gene are DFQATT and SNEGSKA (reference sequence). CDR3 sequence reads: CSAPRLAGDIPYEQYF. In DNA form, the CDR3 reads TGCAGTGCTCCCCGACTAGCGGGAGATATCCCCTACGAGCAGTACTTC.

V is TRBV28 and J is TRBJ2-5; 8 bases are a match to TRBD2. The CDR3 sequence is 20 residues long. V was pared by 5 bases and J by 3 bases, with 23 bases of the junction left unmatched. CDR1 is MDHEN and CDR2 is SYDVKM in the germline V gene. In DNA form, the CDR3 reads TGTGCCAGCAGTCCCTCCCCCATTCTAGCGGGTATCCCGATTAAAGAGACCCAGTACTTC. Amino acids: CASSPSPILAGIPIKETQYF.

Many counts were recorded for this clonotype. The chain uses TRBV15 and TRBJ2-5; no clear D gene. V was pared by 1 base and J by 7 bases, with 10 bases between. CDR1 is LNHNV and CDR2 is YYDKDF in the germline V gene (reference sequence). The CDR3 contains 13 residues. The CDR3 DNA reads TGTGCCACCAGCAGAGGGGTTGTAGTGACCCAGTACTTC. It specifies CATSRGVVVTQYF.

This clonotype turned up a few times. The chain has TRBV5-8 and TRBJ2-4; no definite D call. Trimming removed 0 bases at V and 7 bases at J, with 11 bases between. The germline V gene encodes CDR1 SGHTS and CDR2 YDEGEE. The CDR3 runs 14 residues. In DNA form, the CDR3 reads TGTGCCAGCAGCTTGGCGGGCGCTGGGAACATTCAGTACTTC. It yields the protein CASSLAGAGNIQYF.

The genes are TRBV5-8 and TRBJ2-1; possible D gene TRBD2, 5 bases. The ends were cut back, 6 bases at V and 6 bases at J, with 19 bases in the middle. The germline V gene encodes CDR1 SGHTS and CDR2 YDEGEE. The CDR3 consists of 15 residues. CDR3 DNA sequence: TGTGCCAGCAAGGCCTGGACCCTAGCCGGCAATGAGCAGTTCTTC. Translation gives CASKAWTLAGNEQFF.

There are many counts of this clonotype. The CDR3 protein is CSAGRTGGDQNTQYF. The CDR3 nucleotides are TGCAGTGCTGGCAGGACAGGGGGTGATCAAAATACGCAGTATTTT. This chain joins TRBV20-1 and TRBJ2-3; 10 bases map to TRBD1. CDR3 size: 15 residues. V dropped 5 bases and J dropped 7; count of bases not matched to a gene: 12. Germline V gives CDR1 DFQATT, CDR2 SNEGSKA (reference sequence).

This clonotype was observed at least ten times. The gene calls are TRBV6-1 and TRBJ2-1; 8 bases map to TRBD1. The J segment lost 7 bases and the V segment lost 4 bases, leaving 9 bases of the junction unmatched. The CDR3 has 15 amino acids. CDR1 MNHNS and CDR2 SASEGT come from the germline V gene. CDR3 region: CASSADRGLVNEQFF. Here the CDR3 DNA reads TGTGCCAGCAGTGCCGACAGGGGATTGGTAAATGAGCAGTTCTTC.